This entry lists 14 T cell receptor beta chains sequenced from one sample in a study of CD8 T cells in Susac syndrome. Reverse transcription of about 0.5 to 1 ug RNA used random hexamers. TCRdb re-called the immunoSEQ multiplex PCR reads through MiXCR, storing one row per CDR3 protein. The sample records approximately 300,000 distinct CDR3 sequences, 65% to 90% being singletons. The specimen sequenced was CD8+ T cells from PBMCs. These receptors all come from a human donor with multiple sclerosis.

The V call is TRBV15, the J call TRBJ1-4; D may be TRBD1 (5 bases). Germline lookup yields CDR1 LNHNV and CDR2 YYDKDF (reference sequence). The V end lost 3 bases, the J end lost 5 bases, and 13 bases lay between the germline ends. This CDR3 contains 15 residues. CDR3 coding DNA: TGTGCCACCAGCAGTGGGAGGGGACGGAATGAAAAACTGTTTTTT. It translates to CATSSGRGRNEKLFF.

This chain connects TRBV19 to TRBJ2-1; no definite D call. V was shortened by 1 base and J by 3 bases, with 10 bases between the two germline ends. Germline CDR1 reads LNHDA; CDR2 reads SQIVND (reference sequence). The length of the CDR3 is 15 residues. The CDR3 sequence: CASSIGNSRYNEQFF. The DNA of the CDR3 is TGTGCCAGTAGTATAGGAAATAGCCGCTACAATGAGCAGTTCTTC. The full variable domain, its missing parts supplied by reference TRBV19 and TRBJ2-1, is DGGITQSPKYLFRKEGQNVTLSCEQNLNHDAMYWYRQDPGQGLRLIYYSQIVNDFQKGDIAEGYSVSREKKESFPLTVTSAQKNPTAFYLCASSIGNSRYNEQFFGPGTRLTVL.

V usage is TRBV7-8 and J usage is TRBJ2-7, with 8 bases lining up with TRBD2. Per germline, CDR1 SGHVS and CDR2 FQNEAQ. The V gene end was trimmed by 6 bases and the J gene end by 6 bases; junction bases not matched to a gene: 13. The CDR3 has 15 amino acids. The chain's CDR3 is CASSSPGSGSGEQYF. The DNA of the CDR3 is TGTGCCAGCAGTTCCCCAGGGAGCGGGAGTGGCGAGCAGTACTTC.

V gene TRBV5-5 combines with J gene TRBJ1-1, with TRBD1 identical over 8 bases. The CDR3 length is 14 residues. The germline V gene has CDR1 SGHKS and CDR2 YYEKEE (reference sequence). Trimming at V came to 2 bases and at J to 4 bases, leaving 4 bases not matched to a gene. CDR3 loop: CASSFLDRGTEAFF. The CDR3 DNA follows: TGTGCCAGCAGCTTCTTAGACAGGGGCACTGAAGCTTTCTTT.

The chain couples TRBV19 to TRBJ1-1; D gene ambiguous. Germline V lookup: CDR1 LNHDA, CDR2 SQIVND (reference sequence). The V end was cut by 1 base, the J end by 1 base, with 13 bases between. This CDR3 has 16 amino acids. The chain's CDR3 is CASSIGGIGQNTEAFF. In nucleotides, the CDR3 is TGTGCCAGTAGTATAGGAGGCATAGGTCAGAACACTGAAGCTTTCTTT.

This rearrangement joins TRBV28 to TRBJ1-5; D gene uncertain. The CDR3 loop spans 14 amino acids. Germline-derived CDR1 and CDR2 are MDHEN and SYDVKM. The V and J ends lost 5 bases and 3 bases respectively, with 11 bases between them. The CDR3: CASSKSRSNQPQHF. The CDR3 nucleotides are TGTGCCAGCAGTAAGTCAAGATCCAATCAGCCCCAGCATTTT.

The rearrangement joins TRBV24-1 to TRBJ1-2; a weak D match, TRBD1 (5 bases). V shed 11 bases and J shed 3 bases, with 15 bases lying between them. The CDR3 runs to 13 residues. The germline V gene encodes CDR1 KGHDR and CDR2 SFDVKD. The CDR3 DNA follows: TGTGCCAGCAGGAAAGGGGAGGACTATGGCTACACCTTC. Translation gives CASRKGEDYGYTF.

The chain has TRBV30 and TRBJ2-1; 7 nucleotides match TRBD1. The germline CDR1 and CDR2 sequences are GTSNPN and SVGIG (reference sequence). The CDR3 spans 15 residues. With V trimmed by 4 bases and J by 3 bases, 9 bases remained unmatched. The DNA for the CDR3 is TGTGCCTGGAAGGGTCAGGGGGAGATCTACAATGAGCAGTTCTTC. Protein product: CAWKGQGEIYNEQFF. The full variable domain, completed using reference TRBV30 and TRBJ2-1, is SQTIHQWPATLVQPVGSPLSLECTVEGTSNPNLYWYRQAAGRGLQLLFYSVGIGQISSEVPQNLSASRPQDRQFILSSKKLLLSDSGFYLCAWKGQGEIYNEQFFGPGTRLTVL.

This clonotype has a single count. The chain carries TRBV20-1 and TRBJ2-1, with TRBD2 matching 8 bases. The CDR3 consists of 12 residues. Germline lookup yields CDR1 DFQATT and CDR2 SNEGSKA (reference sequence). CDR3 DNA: TGCAACGGGACTAGTTGGGGCAATGAGCAGTTCTTC. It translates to CNGTSWGNEQFF.

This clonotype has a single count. Here the CDR3 reads CAWSVPPQTGGTGELFF. DNA of the CDR3: TGTGCCTGGAGTGTCCCCCCCCAGACAGGGGGTACCGGGGAGCTGTTTTTT. The J gene is TRBJ2-2, the V gene TRBV30; TRBD1 matches 9 bases. The trim removed 0 bases at V and 5 bases at J, leaving 10 bases unmatched. Germline CDR1 reads GTSNPN; CDR2 reads SVGIG (reference sequence). The CDR3 spans 17 residues.

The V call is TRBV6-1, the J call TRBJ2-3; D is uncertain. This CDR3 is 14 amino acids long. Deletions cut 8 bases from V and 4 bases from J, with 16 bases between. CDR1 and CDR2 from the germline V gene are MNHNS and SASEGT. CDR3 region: CASGLKRVADTQYF. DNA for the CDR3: TGTGCCAGCGGATTAAAAAGGGTCGCAGATACGCAGTATTTT.

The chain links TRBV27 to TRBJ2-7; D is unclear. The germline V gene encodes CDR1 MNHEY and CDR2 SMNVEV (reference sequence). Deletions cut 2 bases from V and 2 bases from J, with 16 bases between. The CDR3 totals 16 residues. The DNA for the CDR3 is TGTGCCAGCAGTTTACAGAGCGCCTCGTTTCCCTACGAGCAGTACTTC. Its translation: CASSLQSASFPYEQYF.

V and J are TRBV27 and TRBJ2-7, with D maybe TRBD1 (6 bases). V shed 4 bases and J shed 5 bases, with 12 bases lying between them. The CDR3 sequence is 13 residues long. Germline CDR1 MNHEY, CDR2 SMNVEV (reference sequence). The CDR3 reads CASSSQGTHEQYF. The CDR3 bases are TGTGCCAGCAGTTCACAGGGTACCCACGAGCAGTACTTC.

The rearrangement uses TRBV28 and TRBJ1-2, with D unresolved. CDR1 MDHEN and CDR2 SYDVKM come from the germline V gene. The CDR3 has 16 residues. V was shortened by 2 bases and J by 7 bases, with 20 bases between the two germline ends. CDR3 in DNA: TGTGCCAGCAGTTTAATTTACATAGTTGAACCGAGTGGCTACACCTTC. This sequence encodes CASSLIYIVEPSGYTF.